Below, one TCR beta chain is given with its context. The data were taken from a study of T cell clonotyping in hematopoietic cell transplantation. This CDR3 comprises 16 residues. J gave up 4 bases and V 2 bases, and 10 bases lay outside the gene matches. Germline V gene sequence: CDR1 MGHRA, CDR2 YSYEKL. Recipient blood drawn about 28 days pretransplant and days 30, 100, 180 after. Sequencing used immunoSEQ multiplex PCR; TCRdb keeps in-frame clones, though not all of them. There are about 4,500 clones in the sample; roughly 84% occur only once, and around a fifth lies in the top ten. The TCR was taken from a male patient in his sixties or seventies who had an allogeneic stem cell transplant from an unrelated donor, so T cells may come from the graft donor. Some clones in this sample may be carry-over from other donors' samples. This rearrangement joins TRBV4-1 to TRBJ1-2; TRBD1 aligns across 7 bases. The sample consisted of peripheral blood mononuclear cells, taken 180 days after allogeneic stem cell transplant. CDR3: CASSQSRRDSLYGYTF. In DNA, the CDR3 is TGCGCCAGCAGCCAATCTCGCCGGGACAGCCTCTATGGCTACACCTTC.